A single sample is the source of the 26 T cell receptor beta chains below, sequenced in a study of blood T cell repertoires in COVID-19 (dated by TCRdb to about 2020). The method was the immunoSEQ multiplex PCR assay. The table comes from immuneACCESS by way of TCRdb, which keeps in-frame sequences with V and J called. Part of the clones is missing from these tables; in studies checked, under half for an unresolved V gene and the rest for unknown reasons. The sample profile shows approximately 50,000 clones; around nine tenths of them were found once. 3% to 5% of the sample is taken by the ten largest. Sequencing was done on a sample of peripheral blood. These receptors all come from a man aged 50-59 years with acute or convalescent COVID-19.

The gene calls are TRBV19 and TRBJ1-2, with D unresolved. Deletions cut 1 base from V and 3 bases from J, with 9 bases between. CDR1 LNHDA and CDR2 SQIVND come from the germline V gene (reference sequence). The CDR3 covers 14 residues. CDR3 in DNA: TGTGCCAGTAGTATAGCCAGCGGGGACTATGGCTACACCTTC. Its translation is CASSIASGDYGYTF.

The chain joins TRBV19 to TRBJ2-5, with D perhaps TRBD1 (6 bases). This CDR3 region has 15 residues. The V end lost 5 bases, the J end lost 3 bases, and 16 bases lay between the germline ends. Germline-derived CDR1 and CDR2 are LNHDA and SQIVND (reference sequence). The CDR3 sequence is CASSHPGTPKETQYF. The CDR3 nucleotides read TGTGCCAGTAGTCACCCCGGGACACCCAAAGAGACCCAGTACTTC.

This chain links TRBV23-1 with TRBJ2-7; D perhaps matches TRBD2 (5 bases). TRBV23-1 is an open reading frame, and its role is uncertain. The CDR3 length is 12 residues. The CDR3 region has the DNA TGCGCCAGCAGTCCGACGACCCTCGAGAGGGTGGTC. Its translation: CASSPTTLERVV.

The chain is built from TRBV20-1 and TRBJ2-2; D may be TRBD2 (6 bases). Germline lookup yields CDR1 DFQATT and CDR2 SNEGSKA (reference sequence). This CDR3 is built from 13 residues. V was shortened by 3 bases and J by 4 bases, with 9 bases between the two germline ends. The CDR3 coding sequence is TGCAGTGCTAGTGAGGGACTCACCGGGGAGCTGTTTTTT. Protein sequence: CSASEGLTGELFF.

This chain links TRBV2 with TRBJ2-3; 10 bases agree with TRBD1. The CDR3 has 14 residues. Germline assignment: CDR1 SNHLY and CDR2 FYNNEI. V was clipped by 6 bases and J by 4 bases; unmatched bases: 4. DNA for the CDR3: TGTGCCAGCAGCTACGGACAGGGGGCAGATACGCAGTATTTT. Its translation: CASSYGQGADTQYF.

This clone showed up just a few times. The chain recombines TRBV24-1 with TRBJ1-1; D remains ambiguous. V was cut by 9 bases and J by 4 bases, with 8 bases left in between. The CDR3 runs to 11 residues. Germline V gene lookup returns CDR1 KGHDR and CDR2 SFDVKD. The CDR3 nucleotides are TGTGCCACCGGCCGGGGCACTGAAGCTTTCTTT. This encodes CATGRGTEAFF.

CDR3 sequence reads: CASSLFQGAKNIQYF. CDR3 sequence (DNA): TGTGCCAGCAGCTTATTTCAGGGGGCCAAAAACATTCAGTACTTC. The chain carries TRBV7-9 and TRBJ2-4; possibly TRBD1 for D (6 bases). Per the germline V gene, CDR1 is SEHNR and CDR2 is FQNEAQ (reference sequence). This CDR3 region has 15 residues. Trimming shortened V by 2 bases and J by 1 base, and 9 bases separated the two germline ends.

This chain joins TRBV7-8 and TRBJ1-5, with D possibly being TRBD1 (5 bases). The ends were cut back, 2 bases at V and 5 bases at J, with 13 bases in the middle. Germline loops: CDR1 SGHVS, CDR2 FQNEAQ. The CDR3 runs 15 residues. The CDR3 DNA reads TGTGCCAGCAGCTTATTCCAGGGTTTCGATCAGCCCCAGCATTTT. The encoded protein is CASSLFQGFDQPQHF.

CDR3 protein: CASGLGDSTNQPQHF. The CDR3 nucleotides read TGTGCTAGTGGTTTGGGGGACAGCACCAATCAGCCCCAGCATTTT. This sequence joins TRBV12-5 and TRBJ1-5, with TRBD1 matching over 7 bases. From germline, CDR1 is LGHNT and CDR2 FRNRAP. The junction had 3 bases not matched to a gene; V was cut back by 1 base and J by 3 bases. The CDR3 is made up of 15 amino acids.

V and J are TRBV18 and TRBJ1-3; D might be TRBD1 (6 bases). The germline V gene has CDR1 KGHSH and CDR2 LQKENI. This CDR3 is 18 amino acids long. Trimming shortened V by 1 base and J by 0 bases, and 16 bases separated the two germline ends. The CDR3 DNA reads TGTGCCAGCTCACCACTCTTAGGGGCAGGGGACTCTGGAAACACCATATATTTT. This codes for CASSPLLGAGDSGNTIYF.

V and J are TRBV18 and TRBJ2-7; 8 nucleotides agree with TRBD1. The CDR3 runs 15 residues. The J segment lost 4 bases and the V segment lost 0 bases, leaving 5 bases of the junction unmatched. The germline V gene has CDR1 KGHSH and CDR2 LQKENI. The CDR3 sequence is CASSPPAQGGYEQYF. The CDR3 DNA reads as TGTGCCAGCTCACCACCTGCACAGGGGGGTTACGAGCAGTACTTC.

V is TRBV5-1 and J is TRBJ1-1; TRBD1 might be the D (5 bases). The CDR3 contains 14 residues. V was clipped by 1 base and J by 0 bases, with 7 bases between them. In germline, CDR1 is SGHRS, CDR2 YFSETQ. The CDR3, as DNA: TGCGCCAGCAGCTTGTCAGGGATGAACACTGAAGCTTTCTTT. It yields the protein CASSLSGMNTEAFF.

The chain uses TRBV3-1 (or the pseudogene TRBV3-2) and TRBJ2-5, with D unresolved. With 1 base removed from V and 0 bases from J, the gap between germline ends came to 6 bases. The CDR3 consists of 14 residues. Germline V gene sequence: CDR1 LGHDT, CDR2 YNNKEL (reference sequence). Here the CDR3 DNA reads TGTGCCAGCAGCCAAGTACAGTACCAAGAGACCCAGTACTTC. It is translated as CASSQVQYQETQYF.

The V and J genes are TRBV5-1 and TRBJ1-6; 11 bases fit TRBD1. The germline CDR1 and CDR2 sequences are SGHRS and YFSETQ. Losses at the gene ends were 0 bases for V and 7 bases for J; bases not matched to a gene: 3. The CDR3 is made up of 16 amino acids. This CDR3 reads CASSLGTGGPNSPLHF. DNA of the CDR3: TGCGCCAGCAGCTTGGGGACAGGGGGCCCAAATTCACCCCTCCACTTT.

V and J are TRBV11-3 and TRBJ2-5, with D maybe TRBD1 (5 bases). This CDR3 is built from 13 residues. CDR1 is SGHNT and CDR2 is YENEEA in the germline V gene. Deletions cut 5 bases from V and 4 bases from J, with 11 bases between. CDR3: CASSPRQSETQYF. CDR3 DNA: TGTGCCAGCAGCCCTCGACAGTCAGAGACCCAGTACTTC.

V gene TRBV27 combines with J gene TRBJ1-2; D unclear. This CDR3 has 14 amino acids. CDR1 is MNHEY and CDR2 is SMNVEV in the germline V gene (reference sequence). V was clipped by 0 bases and J by 7 bases, with 12 bases between them. CDR3 residues: CASSLSPGGFGYTF. The CDR3 nucleotides read TGTGCCAGCAGTTTATCCCCGGGCGGGTTTGGCTACACCTTC.

The genes are TRBV7-3 and TRBJ2-7; no definite D call. Looked up from germline, CDR1 is SGHTA and CDR2 is FQGTGA. V lost 2 bases and J lost 0, with 26 bases in between. The CDR3 loop spans 20 amino acids. In DNA form, the CDR3 reads TGTGCCAGCAGCTTATGGCCTACGACTGGATACAACTCCTACTCCTACGAGCAGTACTTC. It is translated as CASSLWPTTGYNSYSYEQYF.

The chain carries TRBV5-3 and TRBJ2-1; 11 positions agree with TRBD2. TRBV5-3 is assigned to the ORF class and has an uncertain function. The CDR3 has 15 amino acids. With V trimmed by 8 bases and J by 4 bases, 8 bases remained unmatched. CDR3: CARTKTSGVYNEQFF. In nucleotides, the CDR3 is TGTGCCAGGACAAAGACTAGCGGGGTTTACAATGAGCAGTTCTTC.

The chain is built from TRBV5-4 and TRBJ2-5; TRBD1 matches at 7 bases. Per germline, CDR1 SGHNT and CDR2 YYREEE (reference sequence). The V gene end was trimmed by 3 bases and the J gene end by 0 bases; junction bases not matched to a gene: 2. The CDR3 loop spans 14 amino acids. CDR3 sequence: CASSYGTDQETQYF. Here the CDR3 DNA reads TGTGCCAGCAGCTACGGGACAGACCAAGAGACCCAGTACTTC.

The CDR3 nucleotides are TGTGCCAGCAGTTTGGGACAGAACACTGAAGCTTTCTTT. It encodes CASSLGQNTEAFF. V usage is TRBV28 and J usage is TRBJ1-1; perhaps TRBD1 as D (6 bases). This CDR3 has 13 amino acids. Deletions cut 3 bases from V and 1 base from J, with 6 bases between. Germline CDR1 and CDR2: MDHEN and SYDVKM.

The chain employs TRBV5-1 and TRBJ1-1, with D possibly TRBD1 on 6 matching bases. The CDR3 sequence is 16 residues long. The ends were cut back, 4 bases at V and 1 base at J, with 17 bases in the middle. The germline V gene has CDR1 SGHRS and CDR2 YFSETQ. In nucleotides, the CDR3 is TGCGCCAGCAGCCCACGGGAATTAGGGGGGAACACTGAAGCTTTCTTT. Its translation is CASSPRELGGNTEAFF. Using reference TRBV5-1 and TRBJ1-1 for the parts outside the CDR3, the full variable domain is KAGVTQTPRYLIKTRGQQVTLSCSPISGHRSVSWYQQTPGQGLQFLFEYFSETQRNKGNFPGRFSGRQFSNSRSEMNVSTLELGDSALYLCASSPRELGGNTEAFFGQGTRLTVV.

The chain recombines TRBV18 with TRBJ2-2; 10 positions agree with TRBD1. V lost 0 bases, J lost 7 bases, and 8 bases stayed unmatched. CDR1 and CDR2 from the germline V gene are KGHSH and LQKENI. CDR3 size: 17 residues. The CDR3 loop reads CASSPPRQGAYHGELFF. The DNA for the CDR3 is TGTGCCAGCTCACCACCCCGACAGGGGGCGTATCACGGGGAGCTGTTTTTT.

This chain connects TRBV5-6 to TRBJ1-6, with 7 bases fitting TRBD1. The CDR3 contains 15 residues. The V gene's germline CDR1 is SGHDT and CDR2 YYEEEE. Germline trimming cut 4 bases from V and 8 bases from J; bases unmatched to any gene: 9. The CDR3 DNA sequence: TGTGCCAGCAGCCCTCTCGACAGGGTAGATTCACCCCTCCACTTT. It codes for CASSPLDRVDSPLHF. Using reference TRBV5-6 and TRBJ1-6 for the parts outside the CDR3, the full variable domain is DAGVTQSPTHLIKTRGQQVTLRCSPKSGHDTVSWYQQALGQGPQFIFQYYEEEERQRGNFPDRFSGHQFPNYSSELNVNALLLGDSALYLCASSPLDRVDSPLHFGNGTRLTVT.

The CDR3 loop is CASSDPGGGGYEQYF. The CDR3 bases are TGTGCCAGCAGTGATCCTGGGGGAGGCGGATACGAGCAGTACTTC. The chain has TRBV25-1 and TRBJ2-7; possibly TRBD2 for D (6 bases). Germline CDR1 is MGHDK and CDR2 is SYGVNS. The CDR3 has 15 amino acids. V lost 3 bases and J lost 4, with 16 bases in between.

The chain employs TRBV15 and TRBJ1-5; the D gene is possibly TRBD1 (5 bases). Germline loops: CDR1 LNHNV, CDR2 YYDKDF (reference sequence). The V end was cut by 0 bases, the J end by 7 bases, with 16 bases between. This CDR3 has 16 amino acids. The CDR3 here is CATSRDARGGWQPQHF. DNA for the CDR3: TGTGCCACCAGCAGAGATGCGCGCGGGGGTTGGCAGCCCCAGCATTTT.

This clone has just a few counts. This sequence joins TRBV7-8 and TRBJ1-5; perhaps TRBD1 as D (5 bases). The CDR3 consists of 16 residues. Trimming took off 3 bases at V and 11 bases at J, with 23 bases between the two ends. The V gene's germline CDR1 is SGHVS and CDR2 FQNEAQ. The CDR3 nucleotides read TGTGCCAGCAGCTTCTCATCGGTCCCAGAGGTAGGGGCCCAGCATTTT. Its protein is CASSFSSVPEVGAQHF. Combining the CDR3 with reference TRBV7-8 and TRBJ1-5 gives the whole variable domain GAGVSQSPRYKVAKRGQDVALRCDPISGHVSLFWYQQALGQGPEFLTYFQNEAQLDKSGLPSDRFFAERPEGSVSTLKIQRTQQEDSAVYLCASSFSSVPEVGAQHFGDGTRLSIL.